The rows below give T cell receptor beta chains drawn from one sample of a study of blood T cell repertoires in COVID-19. Some clones are missing from TCRdb's copy, which holds only in-frame ones; the method was immunoSEQ multiplex PCR. The sample records around 140,000 clones, roughly 90% being singletons. The sequencing sample was made of peripheral blood. These receptors all come from a man in his 60s with active or convalescent COVID-19. The CDR3 runs from the conserved cysteine through the conserved F or W. A D gene is named only where the DNA matches it firmly. Size tells how often a clone was seen (once, few, many) or the class of an expanded clone, and some rows leave it out.

J: TRBJ1-1; D: TRBD1; length: 15; size: .; V: TRBV5-1; CDR3: CASSIGTGGLTEAFF; DNA: TGCGCCAGCAGCATCGGGACAGGGGGCCTCACTGAAGCTTTCTTT
J: TRBJ2-5; D: TRBD2; length: 16; size: .; V: TRBV13; CDR3: CASSHIAGVEVETQYF; DNA: TGTGCCAGCAGCCATATAGCGGGAGTTGAGGTAGAGACCCAGTACTTC
J: TRBJ1-2; D: TRBD1; length: 17; size: .; V: TRBV5-6; CDR3: CASSFVASGGVNYGYTF; DNA: TGTGCCAGCAGCTTCGTAGCTTCAGGGGGAGTAAACTATGGCTACACCTTC
J: TRBJ1-2; D: TRBD1; length: 16; size: .; V: TRBV4-2; CDR3: CASSRAAITGGGGYTF; DNA: TGTGCCAGCAGCCGAGCCGCGATTACAGGGGGGGGTGGCTACACCTTC
J: TRBJ1-6; D: .; length: 14; size: .; V: TRBV9; CDR3: CASSVDTTNSPLHF; DNA: TGTGCCAGCAGCGTAGATACAACCAATTCACCCCTCCACTTT
J: TRBJ2-2; D: .; length: 13; size: once; V: TRBV4-1; CDR3: CASSQGTGGELFF; DNA: TGCGCCAGCAGCCAGGGGACTGGCGGGGAGCTGTTTTTT
J: TRBJ2-3; D: TRBD2; length: 15; size: .; V: TRBV7-6; CDR3: CASSRSGGDTDTQYF; DNA: TGTGCCAGCAGCCGTAGCGGGGGAGACACAGATACGCAGTATTTT
J: TRBJ1-2; D: .; length: 14; size: .; V: TRBV29-1; CDR3: CSVSGTLTRNGYTF; DNA: TGCAGCGTCTCCGGGACTCTCACCAGAAATGGCTACACCTTC
J: TRBJ1-1; D: .; length: 12; size: .; V: TRBV16; CDR3: CASSPQGTEAFF; DNA: TGTGCCAGCAGCCCGCAGGGCACTGAAGCTTTCTTT
J: TRBJ2-1; D: .; length: 18; size: .; V: TRBV21-1; CDR3: CASSKALYWTGIYNEQFF; DNA: TGTGCCAGCAGCAAAGCTCTTTACTGGACAGGGATCTACAATGAGCAGTTCTTC
J: TRBJ1-4; D: TRBD1; length: 15; size: .; V: TRBV6-5; CDR3: CASSFNRGSNEKLFF; DNA: TGTGCCAGCAGTTTCAACAGGGGCTCTAATGAAAAACTGTTTTTT
J: TRBJ1-4; D: .; length: 16; size: .; V: TRBV6-6; CDR3: CASSYPIGDIPEKLFF; DNA: TGTGCCAGCAGTTACCCCATCGGTGACATACCGGAAAAACTGTTTTTT
J: TRBJ2-2; D: .; length: 13; size: .; V: TRBV9; CDR3: CASSTQGIRELFF; DNA: TGTGCCAGCAGCACCCAGGGGATTCGGGAGCTGTTTTTT
J: TRBJ1-1; D: .; length: 12; size: .; V: TRBV19; CDR3: CASSPGYTEAFF; DNA: TGTGCCAGTAGTCCGGGTTACACTGAAGCTTTCTTT
J: TRBJ2-1; D: .; length: 14; size: few; V: TRBV4-2; CDR3: CASSQGKGVYEQFF; DNA: TGTGCCAGCAGCCAAGGTAAAGGGGTGTATGAGCAGTTCTTC